This T cell receptor (beta chain) was captured in a study of glioma-infiltrating T cells after dendritic cell vaccination. The protocol was immunoSEQ multiplex PCR, while the TCRdb copy is restricted to in-frame clones and leaves out a portion. This sample has 60,000 or so clones, with approximately 89% found just once. The time point denotes: after dendritic cell vaccination, including at tumor progression/relapse. None of the glioblastoma patients had an isocitrate dehydrogenase mutation. PBMC were collected before vaccination, two weeks after the third vaccination, and at progression. Overall study results and limits: Higher TCR clonality did not directly relate to longer survival.

Regarding this clone: What it recognizes is unknown.

Sample: blood, taken after dendritic cell vaccination. The receptor's source is a human donor with glioblastoma.

CDR3 in amino acids: CASSVGSGLSETQYF. The CDR3 DNA follows: TGTGCCAGCAGCGTAGGGTCTGGACTCTCAGAGACCCAGTACTTC. The chain joins TRBV9 to TRBJ2-5, with D tentatively TRBD2 (5 bases). The V gene's germline CDR1 is SGDLS and CDR2 YYNGEE. The CDR3 covers 15 residues. The V end lost 0 bases, the J end lost 4 bases, and 13 bases lay between the germline ends.